This T cell receptor beta chain derives from a study of T-cell reconstitution after alpha-beta-depleted transplantation in children. Study results and limitations: Several hundred expanded graft clones reportedly were the source of alpha-beta T cells about two months after transplant. Surviving recipient T cells and thymic progenitors underlay high day-60 TCRbeta diversity in some patients. A year post-transplant, T-cell counts and diversity derived mostly from newly produced T cells.

This CDR3 is 14 amino acids long. Germline V gene data show CDR1 as SEHNR and CDR2 as FQNEAQ (reference sequence). The V and J ends lost 6 bases and 8 bases, in that order; junction bases with no gene match: 8. Unique molecular identifiers were incorporated during preparation of the TCRbeta library. TCRdb re-called the PCR reads through MiXCR, storing one row per CDR3 protein. The sample gives around 270,000 distinct CDR3 sequences, roughly 7.8% of which show up once; 9.1% is in the top ten. Turning to this clonotype: No antigen is known for it.

The clonotype comes from a female patient between 2 and 15 years old who had a stem cell transplant for Fanconi anemia, so the T cells may come from the graft donor. The sample consisted of peripheral blood, taken 360 days after TCRalphabeta/CD19-depleted stem cell transplant. The chain links TRBV7-9 to TRBJ2-2, with 8 positions matching TRBD2. CDR3 protein: CASRPIAGRGELFF. CDR3 sequence (DNA): TGTGCCAGCAGACCGATAGCGGGGCGAGGGGAGCTGTTTTTT.